This T cell receptor beta chain was sequenced in a study of blood T cell repertoires in COVID-19. At the level of the study: Some COVID-19 samples were acute and others convalescent; all came from the United States, Italy and Spain. PBMCs, B-cell-depleted T cells, or T cells were the source of the cDNA or gDNA that made up the material.

V was trimmed by 0 bases and J by 6 bases, leaving 3 bases between them. The CDR3 totals 11 residues. CDR1 is SGHRS and CDR2 is YFSETQ in the germline V gene. In the authors' workflow: Amplification with reference gene primers provided the estimates of nucleated cell counts. Libraries were prepared by immunoSEQ multiplex PCR; TCRdb keeps only in-frame clonotypes and omits some of them. From that table come the V and J calls and clone size; the DNA was used to work out D and trimming. Counted here are about 270,000 clones, more than 75% occurring once; the ten biggest clones make up around 9%. This sequence originates from a man in his forties with active or convalescent COVID-19. Sequencing input: peripheral blood. V is TRBV5-1 and J is TRBJ1-1; D gene unclear. The CDR3 is CASSLGPEAFF. The CDR3, as DNA: TGCGCCAGCAGCTTGGGGCCTGAAGCTTTCTTT.